Below, one T cell receptor (beta chain) is given with its context. The data were taken from a study of blood T cell repertoires in COVID-19. On the study more broadly: The origin of the acute and convalescent COVID-19 samples was the United States, Italy and Spain.

The participants were between about 18 and 90 years old and came from about two dozen US areas. CDR3 size: 16 residues. Germline trimming cut 0 bases from V and 6 bases from J; bases unmatched to any gene: 11. CDR1 is SGHRS, CDR2 YFSETQ, per germline. The data were produced by immunoSEQ multiplex PCR, yet TCRdb's version contains in-frame clones alone and is incomplete. The table has about 430,000 clones, 88% seen once. The V and J genes are TRBV5-1 and TRBJ1-2; 7 positions match TRBD1. The sequencing input was PBMCs or T cells enriched from blood (not recorded which). The sequence was collected from a young woman with acute COVID-19. The CDR3 reads CASSLVPSTGVNGYTF. The DNA of the CDR3 is TGCGCCAGCAGCTTGGTGCCTAGTACAGGGGTCAATGGCTACACCTTC.